The T cell receptor (beta chain) under discussion was sequenced for a study of breast tumors, draining lymph nodes, adjacent tissues. Trimming took 4 bases from V and 9 from J; bases not matched to a gene: 17. CDR3 length equals 18 residues. Germline CDR1 and CDR2: MDHEN and SYDVKM. Findings and limits, study-wide: The data were judged consistent with most tumor T cells coming from lymph node and expanding in tumor.

TCRdb ran MiXCR on the multiplex PCR reads and lists one entry per CDR3 protein. This table has nearly 110,000 distinct CDR3 sequences, less than 40% appearing once. A remark on this clonotype: The antigen is undetermined.

Samples came from axillary lymph nodes draining the breast cancer. The rearrangement uses TRBV28 and TRBJ2-1; TRBD2 matches at 11 bases. The TCR sequence derives from a female donor with breast cancer. Some clones in this sample may be carry-over from other donors' samples. What was sequenced was axillary lymph node tissue. CDR3: CASSSPGQSTSGRGEQFF. The CDR3 DNA is TGTGCCAGCAGTTCTCCGGGACAGAGCACTAGCGGGAGAGGTGAGCAGTTCTTC.